Listed here are 26 T cell receptor beta chains from one sample, sequenced in a study of blood T cell repertoires in COVID-19. Here immunoSEQ multiplex PCR was the method, and the copy in TCRdb shows in-frame clones only, minus some. In the table there are about 38,000 clones, almost 90% of which are singletons. The sequenced sample consisted of peripheral blood. The receptor set was obtained from a man between 60 and 75 years old with active or convalescent COVID-19.

This chain links TRBV4-1 with TRBJ2-3; D gene uncertain. CDR1 is MGHRA, CDR2 YSYEKL, per germline. V was shortened by 0 bases and J by 6 bases, with 10 bases between the two germline ends. The CDR3 extends over 14 amino acids. Here the CDR3 DNA reads TGCGCCAGCAGCCAAGAGCCTGTCAGGGATACGCAGTATTTT. Translation: CASSQEPVRDTQYF.

V gene TRBV28 combines with J gene TRBJ1-2; the match to TRBD1 covers 9 bases. The ends lost 6 bases at V and 7 bases at J; junction bases unmatched: 15. Germline loops: CDR1 MDHEN, CDR2 SYDVKM. The CDR3 runs to 16 residues. CDR3: CASSKGTGTGHRGYTF. The CDR3 DNA reads TGTGCCAGCAGCAAAGGGACCGGGACAGGGCATCGTGGCTACACCTTC.

The rearrangement uses TRBV19 and TRBJ2-1, with 13 positions matching TRBD2. The germline CDR1 and CDR2 sequences are LNHDA and SQIVND (reference sequence). The CDR3 is made up of 14 amino acids. The ends lost 7 bases at V and 15 bases at J; junction bases unmatched: 12. The CDR3 DNA reads as TGTGCCAGTACCAGAACGGGACTAGCGGGAACACCGTTCTTC. Translation: CASTRTGLAGTPFF.

The chain combines TRBV6-6 with TRBJ1-5, with 9 positions matching TRBD1. CDR1 is MNHNY and CDR2 is SVGAGI in the germline V gene (reference sequence). V trimming: 2 bases; J trimming: 4 bases; junction bases outside the gene matches: 3. This CDR3 contains 15 residues. Here the CDR3 reads CASSYTGTGNQPQHF. CDR3 in DNA: TGTGCCAGCAGTTACACCGGGACAGGGAATCAGCCCCAGCATTTT.

J is TRBJ1-2 and V is TRBV5-1, with 8 bases matching TRBD1. Germline V gene sequence: CDR1 SGHRS, CDR2 YFSETQ. Germline trimming cut 4 bases from V and 4 bases from J; bases unmatched to any gene: 15. This CDR3 has 17 amino acids. The CDR3 loop is CASSPYLDRGKGYGYTF. Here the CDR3 DNA reads TGCGCCAGCAGCCCCTACCTAGACAGGGGTAAAGGCTATGGCTACACCTTC.

V usage is TRBV10-3 and J usage is TRBJ2-7; TRBD1 matches at 7 bases. The junction had 7 bases not matched to a gene; V was cut back by 4 bases and J by 4 bases. The CDR3 totals 14 residues. Looked up from germline, CDR1 is ENHRY and CDR2 is SYGVKD. The CDR3 loop reads CAISVQGDMYEQYF. DNA for the CDR3: TGTGCCATCAGTGTGCAGGGGGACATGTACGAGCAGTACTTC.

The J gene is TRBJ1-1, the V gene TRBV28; 7 bases are a match to TRBD1. CDR3 length equals 12 residues. The germline V gene encodes CDR1 MDHEN and CDR2 SYDVKM. The V segment lost 6 bases and the J segment 8 bases; nucleotides outside the gene matches: 6. The CDR3 spells CASRLDRVEAFF. Here the CDR3 DNA reads TGTGCCAGCAGACTTGACAGGGTGGAAGCTTTCTTT.

The chain recombines TRBV6-5 with TRBJ2-2; D is uncertain. Trimming stripped 6 bases from V and 6 bases from J, with 8 bases between. Per germline, CDR1 MNHEY and CDR2 SVGAGI. The CDR3 contains 12 residues. The CDR3 is CASSLPPGELFF. In DNA, the CDR3 is TGTGCCAGCAGCCTCCCTCCCGGGGAGCTGTTTTTT.

The chain employs TRBV7-9 and TRBJ2-7, with 8 bases identical to TRBD1. There are 14 residues in the CDR3. Germline lookup yields CDR1 SEHNR and CDR2 FQNEAQ (reference sequence). The V segment lost 4 bases and the J segment 2 bases; nucleotides outside the gene matches: 4. Here the CDR3 reads CASSSRQGTYEQYF. The CDR3 DNA reads TGTGCCAGCAGCTCTCGACAGGGGACCTACGAGCAGTACTTC.

This sequence joins TRBV27 and TRBJ2-5; TRBD1 aligns across 9 bases. In germline, CDR1 is MNHEY, CDR2 SMNVEV (reference sequence). The J segment lost 4 bases and the V segment lost 5 bases, leaving 8 bases of the junction unmatched. This CDR3 is built from 15 residues. CDR3 in amino acids: CASSLGGQGAETQYF. CDR3 bases: TGTGCCAGCAGTCTAGGGGGACAGGGAGCAGAGACCCAGTACTTC.

J is TRBJ2-1 and V is TRBV3-1 (or the pseudogene TRBV3-2), with 8 bases that match TRBD2. Germline CDR1 is LGHDT and CDR2 is YNNKEL (reference sequence). The CDR3 loop spans 18 amino acids. V trimming: 0 bases; J trimming: 7 bases; junction bases outside the gene matches: 14. CDR3 in DNA: TGTGCCAGCAGCCAAGATCTCCCAGCGGGAGTGACGGCTAATGAGCAGTTCTTC. Translated, it gives CASSQDLPAGVTANEQFF.

V is TRBV5-1 and J is TRBJ1-2; 9 nucleotides line up with TRBD1. The germline V gene encodes CDR1 SGHRS and CDR2 YFSETQ. The CDR3 contains 17 residues. With 0 bases clipped from V and 8 bases from J, the junction kept 14 bases outside the gene matches. Here the CDR3 reads CASSLGGTGSSVWGYTF. The DNA of the CDR3 is TGCGCCAGCAGCTTGGGGGGGACAGGGTCCTCCGTATGGGGCTACACCTTC.

The chain has TRBV7-2 and TRBJ2-5, with D tentatively TRBD2 (6 bases). The V end lost 0 bases, the J end lost 4 bases, and 9 bases lay between the germline ends. The CDR3 runs 14 residues. The germline V gene encodes CDR1 SGHTA and CDR2 FQGNSA. This chain's CDR3 is CASSLAGGRETQYF. CDR3 nucleotide sequence: TGTGCCAGCAGCTTAGCGGGGGGTAGAGAGACCCAGTACTTC.

The chain recombines TRBV10-1 with TRBJ2-2; TRBD1 agrees at 8 bases. The germline gives CDR1 WNHNN, CDR2 SYGVQD (reference sequence). The CDR3 consists of 21 residues. With 7 bases clipped from V and 4 bases from J, the junction kept 26 bases outside the gene matches. The CDR3 DNA follows: TGCGCCAGCATCCCATGGTCCCCCTTGACAGGGGATGCCAGAGGCACCGGGGAGCTGTTTTTT. This translates into CASIPWSPLTGDARGTGELFF.

The chain has TRBV2 and TRBJ2-3; 7 bases line up with TRBD1. This CDR3 contains 15 residues. CDR1 is SNHLY, CDR2 FYNNEI, per germline. V lost 5 bases and J lost 2; bases outside the gene matches: 7. Here the CDR3 reads CASSFRDSSTDTQYF. CDR3 coding DNA: TGTGCCAGCAGTTTCCGGGACAGTTCCACAGATACGCAGTATTTT.

The rearrangement links TRBV28 to TRBJ2-6, with D maybe TRBD2 (5 bases). The CDR3 length is 13 residues. V lost 8 bases to trimming and J lost 2 bases, with 7 bases between them. Looked up from germline, CDR1 is MDHEN and CDR2 is SYDVKM. CDR3 region: CASRRAGANVLTF. DNA of the CDR3: TGTGCCAGCCGGCGGGCTGGGGCCAACGTCCTGACTTTC.

The chain couples TRBV30 to TRBJ2-3; 10 bases agree with TRBD2. This CDR3 is built from 14 residues. V shed 2 bases and J 11 bases; nucleotides not matched to a gene: 10. The germline V gene has CDR1 GTSNPN and CDR2 SVGIG (reference sequence). Here the CDR3 reads CAWSPRASGGLQYF. DNA for the CDR3: TGTGCCTGGAGTCCCCGGGCTAGCGGGGGACTGCAGTATTTT. Full variable domain (remainder filled in from reference TRBV30 and TRBJ2-3): SQTIHQWPATLVQPVGSPLSLECTVEGTSNPNLYWYRQAAGRGLQLLFYSVGIGQISSEVPQNLSASRPQDRQFILSSKKLLLSDSGFYLCAWSPRASGGLQYFGPGTRLTVL.

This clone was detected only once. CDR3 sequence reads: CASSPRGLAGVGYEQYF. The DNA of the CDR3 is TGTGCCAGCAGCCCCCGGGGACTAGCGGGAGTAGGGTACGAGCAGTACTTC. The chain recombines TRBV7-8 with TRBJ2-7; 14 nucleotides agree with TRBD2. CDR1 is SGHVS, CDR2 FQNEAQ, per germline. Unmatched junction bases numbered 10, after V lost 5 bases and J lost 4 bases. The CDR3 runs to 17 residues.

This rearrangement joins TRBV24-1 to TRBJ1-5; maybe TRBD1 (6 bases). The CDR3 loop spans 18 amino acids. The V and J ends lost 1 base and 0 bases respectively, with 15 bases between them. In germline, CDR1 is KGHDR, CDR2 SFDVKD. The CDR3 DNA reads TGTGCCACCAGTGATTTTGACAGGTGGAATGATAGCAATCAGCCCCAGCATTTT. Translated, it gives CATSDFDRWNDSNQPQHF.

The V call is TRBV4-2, the J call TRBJ2-1; D is uncertain. With 2 bases removed from V and 4 bases from J, the gap between germline ends came to 6 bases. Per germline, CDR1 LGHNA and CDR2 YNFKEQ. The CDR3 length is 13 residues. The CDR3 sequence: CASSQPKYNEQFF. CDR3 nucleotide sequence: TGTGCCAGCAGCCAACCTAAATACAATGAGCAGTTCTTC.

This clone was seen only once. The V and J genes are TRBV18 and TRBJ1-3; D call uncertain. CDR1 is KGHSH and CDR2 is LQKENI in the germline V gene. This CDR3 spans 18 amino acids. Trimming left V 3 bases short and J 2 bases short, with 20 bases between. The CDR3 sequence: CASSPPSAVGFPGNTIYF. Written as DNA, the CDR3 is TGTGCCAGCTCACCTCCGTCTGCGGTTGGTTTTCCTGGAAACACCATATATTTT.

The V call is TRBV29-1, the J call TRBJ2-7, with TRBD1 as a possible D gene (5 bases). The V end lost 0 bases, the J end lost 2 bases, and 11 bases lay between the germline ends. This CDR3 region has 14 residues. CDR1 SQVTM and CDR2 ANQGSEA come from the germline V gene. CDR3 nucleotides: TGCAGCGTTGAAGATCCGAACAGGCCCTACGAGCAGTACTTC. Translation gives CSVEDPNRPYEQYF.

This chain connects TRBV19 to TRBJ2-7; D might be TRBD2 (6 bases). The CDR3 loop spans 15 amino acids. V lost 8 bases, J lost 1 base, and 18 bases lay in between. Looked up from germline, CDR1 is LNHDA and CDR2 is SQIVND (reference sequence). As DNA, the CDR3 is TGTGCCAGTTACGCCATTCCCGGACTATCCTACGAGCAGTACTTC. Amino acid sequence: CASYAIPGLSYEQYF.

V is TRBV7-2 and J is TRBJ2-7; 15 nucleotides agree with TRBD2. In germline, CDR1 is SGHTA, CDR2 FQGNSA. Trimming took 5 bases from V and 5 from J; bases not matched to a gene: 7. The CDR3 spans 16 residues. CDR3 region: CASSIGTSGRSDEQYF. DNA for the CDR3: TGTGCCAGCAGCATCGGGACTAGCGGGAGGTCCGACGAGCAGTACTTC.

The V and J genes are TRBV28 and TRBJ2-5; D possibly corresponds to TRBD1 (6 bases). Germline CDR1 and CDR2: MDHEN and SYDVKM. The CDR3 totals 15 residues. V was clipped by 3 bases and J by 1 base, with 12 bases between them. In nucleotides, the CDR3 is TGTGCCAGCAGTTTCGGGCTCAGGGGCCAAGAGACCCAGTACTTC. Its protein is CASSFGLRGQETQYF.

This CDR3 is CASSKRAVTGELFF. The CDR3 coding sequence is TGTGCCAGCAGTAAGCGGGCGGTTACCGGGGAGCTGTTTTTT. This chain connects TRBV27 to TRBJ2-2; perhaps TRBD2 as D (6 bases). The CDR3 runs 14 residues. Between the trimmed V and J ends, which lost 5 bases and 5 bases, there was a span of 12 bases. CDR1 is MNHEY, CDR2 SMNVEV, per germline (reference sequence).